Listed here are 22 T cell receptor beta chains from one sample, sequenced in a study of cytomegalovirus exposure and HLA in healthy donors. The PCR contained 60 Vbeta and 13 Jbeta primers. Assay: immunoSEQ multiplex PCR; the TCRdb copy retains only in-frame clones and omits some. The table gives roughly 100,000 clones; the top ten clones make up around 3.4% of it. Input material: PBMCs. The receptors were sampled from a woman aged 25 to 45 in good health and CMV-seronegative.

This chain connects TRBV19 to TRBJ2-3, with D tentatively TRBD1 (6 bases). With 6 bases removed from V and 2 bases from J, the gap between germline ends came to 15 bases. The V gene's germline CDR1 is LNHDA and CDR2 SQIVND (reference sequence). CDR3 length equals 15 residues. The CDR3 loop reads CASSFVRGFTDTQYF. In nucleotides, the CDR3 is TGTGCCAGTAGCTTTGTCAGGGGTTTCACAGATACGCAGTATTTT. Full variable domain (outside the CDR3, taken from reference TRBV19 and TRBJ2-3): DGGITQSPKYLFRKEGQNVTLSCEQNLNHDAMYWYRQDPGQGLRLIYYSQIVNDFQKGDIAEGYSVSREKKESFPLTVTSAQKNPTAFYLCASSFVRGFTDTQYFGPGTRLTVL.

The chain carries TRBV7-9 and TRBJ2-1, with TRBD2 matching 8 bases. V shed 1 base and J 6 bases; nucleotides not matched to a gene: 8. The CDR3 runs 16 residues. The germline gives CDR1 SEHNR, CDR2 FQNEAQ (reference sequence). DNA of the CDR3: TGTGCCAGCAGCTTAGTTGCGGGAGGTACGATCAATGAGCAGTTCTTC. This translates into CASSLVAGGTINEQFF.

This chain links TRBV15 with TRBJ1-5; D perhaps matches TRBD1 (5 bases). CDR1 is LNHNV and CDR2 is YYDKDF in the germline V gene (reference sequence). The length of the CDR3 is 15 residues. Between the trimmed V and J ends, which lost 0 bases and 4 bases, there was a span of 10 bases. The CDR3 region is CATSRDTGRNQPQHF. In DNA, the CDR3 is TGTGCCACCAGCAGAGATACAGGTAGGAATCAGCCCCAGCATTTT.

DNA of the CDR3: TGTGCCAGCAGTTTATTGGGGACAACGAACACCGGGGAGCTGTTTTTT. Its translation is CASSLLGTTNTGELFF. This sequence joins TRBV28 and TRBJ2-2, with D tentatively TRBD1 (6 bases). The CDR3 is 16 amino acids. Trimming cost V 1 base and J 0 bases, with 9 bases left between them. In germline, CDR1 is MDHEN, CDR2 SYDVKM.

The CDR3 loop is CASSLLSRNTEAFF. The CDR3 DNA reads as TGTGCCAGCAGTTTATTGTCCAGGAACACTGAAGCTTTCTTT. This rearrangement joins TRBV27 to TRBJ1-1; D is ambiguous. The germline V gene has CDR1 MNHEY and CDR2 SMNVEV (reference sequence). The CDR3 runs to 14 residues. Trimming took off 1 base at V and 1 base at J, with 7 bases between the two ends.

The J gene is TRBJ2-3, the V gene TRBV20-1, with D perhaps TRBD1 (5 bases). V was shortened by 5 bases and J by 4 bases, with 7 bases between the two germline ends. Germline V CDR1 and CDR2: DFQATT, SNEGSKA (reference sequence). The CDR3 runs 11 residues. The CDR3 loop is CSAWGPDTQYF. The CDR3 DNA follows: TGCAGTGCTTGGGGCCCAGATACGCAGTATTTT.

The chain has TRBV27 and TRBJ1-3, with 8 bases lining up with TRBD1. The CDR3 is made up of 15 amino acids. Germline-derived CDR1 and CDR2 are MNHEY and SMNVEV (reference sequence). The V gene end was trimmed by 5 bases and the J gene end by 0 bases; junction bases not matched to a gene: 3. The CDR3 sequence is CASSRDRTSGNTIYF. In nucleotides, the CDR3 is TGTGCCAGCAGTCGGGACAGGACCTCTGGAAACACCATATATTTT.

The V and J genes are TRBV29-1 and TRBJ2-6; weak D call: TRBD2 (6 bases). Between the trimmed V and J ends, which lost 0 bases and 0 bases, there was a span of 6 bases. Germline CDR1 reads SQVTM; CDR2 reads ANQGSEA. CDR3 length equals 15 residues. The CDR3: CSVEEGGSGANVLTF. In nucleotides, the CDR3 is TGCAGCGTTGAAGAGGGGGGCTCTGGGGCCAACGTCCTGACTTTC.

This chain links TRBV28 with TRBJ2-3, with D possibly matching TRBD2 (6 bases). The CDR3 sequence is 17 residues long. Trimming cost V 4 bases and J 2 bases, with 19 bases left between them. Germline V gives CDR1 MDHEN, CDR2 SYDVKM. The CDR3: CASSSPYKGDFTDTQYF. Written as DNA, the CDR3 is TGTGCCAGCAGTTCCCCATATAAAGGGGACTTCACAGATACGCAGTATTTT.

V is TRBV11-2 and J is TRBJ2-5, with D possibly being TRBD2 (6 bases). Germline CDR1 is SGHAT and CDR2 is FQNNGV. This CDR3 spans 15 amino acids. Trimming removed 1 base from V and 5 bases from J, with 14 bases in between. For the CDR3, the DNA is TGTGCCAGCAGCTTAGGGAGGGTCTCGGGGGAGACCCAGTACTTC. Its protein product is CASSLGRVSGETQYF. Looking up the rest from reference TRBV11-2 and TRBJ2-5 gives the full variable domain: EAGVAQSPRYKIIEKRQSVAFWCNPISGHATLYWYQQILGQGPKLLIQFQNNGVVDDSQLPKDRFSAERLKGVDSTLKIQPAKLEDSAVYLCASSLGRVSGETQYFGPGTRLLVL.

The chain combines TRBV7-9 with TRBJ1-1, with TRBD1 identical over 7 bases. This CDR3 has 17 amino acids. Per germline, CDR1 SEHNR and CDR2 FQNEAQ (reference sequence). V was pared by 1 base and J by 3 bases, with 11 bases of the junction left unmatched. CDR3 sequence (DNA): TGTGCCAGCAGCTTAGATCGGGCCAACAGGGGCTACACTGAAGCTTTCTTT. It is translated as CASSLDRANRGYTEAFF.

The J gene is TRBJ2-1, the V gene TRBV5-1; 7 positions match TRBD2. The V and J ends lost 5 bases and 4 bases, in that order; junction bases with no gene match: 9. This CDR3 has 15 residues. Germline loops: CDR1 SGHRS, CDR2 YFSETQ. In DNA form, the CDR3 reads TGCGCCAGCAGTGGAACGGGAGGAGGGTACAATGAGCAGTTCTTC. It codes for CASSGTGGGYNEQFF.

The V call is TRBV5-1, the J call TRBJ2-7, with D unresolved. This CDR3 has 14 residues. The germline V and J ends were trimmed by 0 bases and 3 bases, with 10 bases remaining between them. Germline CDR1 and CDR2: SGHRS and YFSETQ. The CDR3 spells CASSLGVLSYEQYF. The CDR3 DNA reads TGCGCCAGCAGCTTGGGAGTCCTTAGCTACGAGCAGTACTTC.

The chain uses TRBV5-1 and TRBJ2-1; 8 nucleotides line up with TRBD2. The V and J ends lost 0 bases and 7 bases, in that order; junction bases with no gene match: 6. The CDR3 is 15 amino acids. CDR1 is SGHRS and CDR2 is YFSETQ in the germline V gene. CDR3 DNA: TGCGCCAGCAGCTTGGGCAGCGGGGGAGGAAATGAGCAGTTCTTC. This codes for CASSLGSGGGNEQFF.

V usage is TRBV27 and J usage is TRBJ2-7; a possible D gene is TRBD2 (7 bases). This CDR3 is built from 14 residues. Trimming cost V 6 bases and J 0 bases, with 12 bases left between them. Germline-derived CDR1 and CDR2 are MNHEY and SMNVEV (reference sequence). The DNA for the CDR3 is TGTGCCAGCAGCCCGAGGGGGGGCTCCTACGAGCAGTACTTC. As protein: CASSPRGGSYEQYF.

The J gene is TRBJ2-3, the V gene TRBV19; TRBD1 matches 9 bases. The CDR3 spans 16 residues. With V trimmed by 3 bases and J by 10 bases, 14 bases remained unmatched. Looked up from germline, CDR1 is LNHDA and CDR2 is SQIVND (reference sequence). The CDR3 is CASSILSGQGISPQYF. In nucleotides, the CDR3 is TGTGCCAGTAGTATCCTTTCGGGACAGGGAATCTCTCCGCAGTATTTT.

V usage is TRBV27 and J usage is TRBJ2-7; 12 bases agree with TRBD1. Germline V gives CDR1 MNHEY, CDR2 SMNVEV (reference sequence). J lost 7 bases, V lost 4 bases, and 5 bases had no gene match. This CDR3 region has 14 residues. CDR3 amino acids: CASSSGQGAREQYF. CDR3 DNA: TGTGCCAGCAGTTCGGGACAGGGGGCGAGAGAGCAGTACTTC.

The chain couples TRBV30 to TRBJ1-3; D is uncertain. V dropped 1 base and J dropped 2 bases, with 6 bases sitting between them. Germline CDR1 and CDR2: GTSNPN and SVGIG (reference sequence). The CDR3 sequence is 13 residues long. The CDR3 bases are TGTGCCTGGAGTGCTCCCCCTGGAAACACCATATATTTT. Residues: CAWSAPPGNTIYF.

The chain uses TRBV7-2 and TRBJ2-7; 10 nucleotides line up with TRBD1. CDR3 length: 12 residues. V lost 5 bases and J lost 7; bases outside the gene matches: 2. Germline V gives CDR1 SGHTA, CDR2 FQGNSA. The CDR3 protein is CASSRDRGEQYF. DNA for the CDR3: TGTGCCAGCAGCCGGGACAGGGGAGAGCAGTACTTC.

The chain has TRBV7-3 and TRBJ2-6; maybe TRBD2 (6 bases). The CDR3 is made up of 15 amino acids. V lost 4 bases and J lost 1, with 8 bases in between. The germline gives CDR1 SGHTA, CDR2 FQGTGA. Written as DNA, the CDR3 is TGTGCCAGCAGCTGGGCGGGGTCTGGGGCCAACGTCCTGACTTTC. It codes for CASSWAGSGANVLTF.

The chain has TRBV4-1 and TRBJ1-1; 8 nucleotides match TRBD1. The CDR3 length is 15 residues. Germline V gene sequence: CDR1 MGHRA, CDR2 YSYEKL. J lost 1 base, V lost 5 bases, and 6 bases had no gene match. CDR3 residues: CASSTRTGRNTEAFF. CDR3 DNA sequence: TGCGCCAGCAGCACTAGGACAGGGAGGAACACTGAAGCTTTCTTT.

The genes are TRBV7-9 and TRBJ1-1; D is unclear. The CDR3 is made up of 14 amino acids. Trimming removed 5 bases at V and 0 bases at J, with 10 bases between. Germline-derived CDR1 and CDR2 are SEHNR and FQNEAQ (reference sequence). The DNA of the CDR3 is TGTGCCAGCAGCCCCGACGGGATGAACACTGAAGCTTTCTTT. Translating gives CASSPDGMNTEAFF.